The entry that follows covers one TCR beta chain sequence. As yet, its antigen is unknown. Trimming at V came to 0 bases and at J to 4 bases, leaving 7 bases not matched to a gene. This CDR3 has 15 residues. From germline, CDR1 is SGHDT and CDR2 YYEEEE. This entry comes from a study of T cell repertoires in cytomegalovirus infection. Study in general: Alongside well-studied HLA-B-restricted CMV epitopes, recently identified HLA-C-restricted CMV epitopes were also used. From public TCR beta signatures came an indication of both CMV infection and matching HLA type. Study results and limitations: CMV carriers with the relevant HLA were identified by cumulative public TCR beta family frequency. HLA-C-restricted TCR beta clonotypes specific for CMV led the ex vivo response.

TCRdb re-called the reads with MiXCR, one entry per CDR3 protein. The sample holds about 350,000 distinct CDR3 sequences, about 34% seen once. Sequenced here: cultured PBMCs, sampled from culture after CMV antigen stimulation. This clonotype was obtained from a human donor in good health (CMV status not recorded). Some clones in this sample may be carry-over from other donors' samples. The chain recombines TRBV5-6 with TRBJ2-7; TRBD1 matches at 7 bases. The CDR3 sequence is CASSLVGTASYEQYF. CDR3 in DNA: TGTGCCAGCAGCTTGGTGGGGACAGCTTCTTACGAGCAGTACTTC.